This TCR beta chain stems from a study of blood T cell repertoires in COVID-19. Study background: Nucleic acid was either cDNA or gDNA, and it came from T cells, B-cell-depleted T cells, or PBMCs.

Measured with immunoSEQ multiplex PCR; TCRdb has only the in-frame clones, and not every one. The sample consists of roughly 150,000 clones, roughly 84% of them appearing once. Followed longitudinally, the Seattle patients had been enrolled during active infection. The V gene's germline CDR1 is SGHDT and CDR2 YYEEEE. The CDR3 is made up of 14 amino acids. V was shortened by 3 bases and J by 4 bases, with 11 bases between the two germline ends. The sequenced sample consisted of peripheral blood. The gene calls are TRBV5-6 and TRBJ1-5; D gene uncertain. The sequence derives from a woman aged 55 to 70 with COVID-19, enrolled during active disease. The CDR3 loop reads CASSSPGLNQPQHF. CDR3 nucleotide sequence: TGTGCCAGCAGCTCGCCTGGGCTAAATCAGCCCCAGCATTTT.